This T cell receptor (beta chain) was sequenced during a study of response to subunit inactivated influenza vaccine. Study results and limitations: With each seasonal influenza vaccination, the authors suggested, few new T cells are recruited.

CDR1 is MDHEN, CDR2 SYDVKM, per germline. The V gene end was trimmed by 3 bases and the J gene end by 5 bases; junction bases not matched to a gene: 12. The CDR3 loop spans 18 amino acids. As for this clonotype: What it recognizes is unknown.

TCRdb itself ran the RT-PCR reads through MiXCR, one entry per CDR3 protein. The sample includes about 650,000 distinct CDR3 sequences, 15% to 19% of them seen just once. V gene TRBV28 combines with J gene TRBJ2-1, with TRBD2 matching over 11 bases. The specimen comprised PBMCs from blood, sampled less than 13 days after vaccination. This clonotype was sampled from a man in his fifties who received an inactivated influenza vaccine. CDR3 residues: CASSLLLAGESYDNEQFF. For the CDR3, the DNA is TGTGCCAGCAGTTTGTTACTAGCGGGAGAAAGCTACGACAATGAGCAGTTCTTC.